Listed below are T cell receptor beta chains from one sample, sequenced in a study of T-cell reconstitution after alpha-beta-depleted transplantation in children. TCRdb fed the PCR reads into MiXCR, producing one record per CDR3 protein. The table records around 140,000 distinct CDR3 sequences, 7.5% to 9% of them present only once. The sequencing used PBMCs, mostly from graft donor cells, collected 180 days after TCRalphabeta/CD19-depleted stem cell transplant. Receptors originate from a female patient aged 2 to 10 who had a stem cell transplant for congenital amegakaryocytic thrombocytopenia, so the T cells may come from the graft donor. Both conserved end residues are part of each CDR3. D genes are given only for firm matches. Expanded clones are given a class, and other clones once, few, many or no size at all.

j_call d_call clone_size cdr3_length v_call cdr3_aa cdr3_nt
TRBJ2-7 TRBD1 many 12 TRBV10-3 CAVRDSSYEQYF TGTGCCGTCCGGGACAGCTCCTACGAGCAGTACTTC
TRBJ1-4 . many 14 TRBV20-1 CSAPSEATNEKLFF TGCAGTGCTCCCTCAGAAGCAACTAATGAAAAACTGTTTTTT
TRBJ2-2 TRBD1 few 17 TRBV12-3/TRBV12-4 CASFGGRGREGTGELFF TGTGCCAGCTTTGGGGGCAGGGGGCGCGAGGGCACCGGGGAGCTGTTTTTT
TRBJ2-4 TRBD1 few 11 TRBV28 CASSKGQGGFF TGTGCCAGCAGTAAAGGACAGGGTGGATTCTTC
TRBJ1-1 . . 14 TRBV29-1 CSVENRAEDTEAFF TGCAGCGTTGAAAACAGGGCGGAGGACACTGAAGCTTTCTTT
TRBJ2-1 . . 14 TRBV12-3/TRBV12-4 CASRGTVSYNEQFF TGTGCCAGCAGGGGGACGGTGTCCTACAATGAGCAGTTCTTC
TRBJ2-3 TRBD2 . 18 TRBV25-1 CASSTLGDSGRFSDTQYF TGTGCCAGCAGTACGCTAGGGGATAGCGGGAGGTTTTCAGATACGCAGTATTTT
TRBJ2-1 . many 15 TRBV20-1 CSARLPGVGGNEQFF TGCAGTGCTAGGTTACCGGGGGTTGGTGGGAATGAGCAGTTCTTC
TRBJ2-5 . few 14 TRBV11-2 CASSLGFASETQYF TGTGCCAGCAGCTTGGGTTTCGCCTCAGAGACCCAGTACTTC
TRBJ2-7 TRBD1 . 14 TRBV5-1 CASSLEGQGAMQYF TGCGCCAGCAGCTTGGAGGGACAGGGGGCGATGCAGTACTTC
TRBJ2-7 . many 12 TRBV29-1 CSVGNQANEQYF TGCAGCGTTGGCAACCAGGCGAACGAGCAGTACTTC
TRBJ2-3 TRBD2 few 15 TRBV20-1 CSARDHWRAGNTQYF TGCAGTGCTAGAGATCACTGGCGAGCGGGGAATACGCAGTATTTT
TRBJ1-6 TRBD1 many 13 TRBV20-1 CSAMTGRYSPLHF TGCAGTGCTATGACAGGGCGGTATTCACCCCTCCACTTT
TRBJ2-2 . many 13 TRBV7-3 CASSLWGTGELFF TGTGCCAGCAGCTTATGGGGAACCGGGGAGCTGTTTTTT
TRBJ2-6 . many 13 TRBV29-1 CSVEKAGANVLTF TGCAGCGTTGAAAAGGCTGGGGCCAACGTCCTGACTTTC
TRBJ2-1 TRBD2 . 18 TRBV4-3 CASSQELARVLSYNEQFF TGCGCCAGCAGCCAAGAACTAGCGCGAGTCCTTTCCTACAATGAGCAGTTCTTC
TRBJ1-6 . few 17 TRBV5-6 CASSLSGPHYNNSPLHF TGTGCCAGCAGCTTGTCCGGGCCTCATTACAATAATTCACCCCTCCACTTT
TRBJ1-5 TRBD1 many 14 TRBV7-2 CASSYGTGIQPQHF TGTGCCAGCAGCTATGGGACAGGGATTCAGCCCCAGCATTTT
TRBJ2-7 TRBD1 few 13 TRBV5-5 CASSLRDRSLWDF TGTGCCAGCAGCCTACGGGACAGAAGCCTTTGGGACTTC
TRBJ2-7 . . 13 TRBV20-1 CSASRDRSYEQYF TGCAGTGCTAGCCGGGACCGGAGCTACGAGCAGTACTTC
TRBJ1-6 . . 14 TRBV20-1 CSAATGLNNSPLHF TGCAGTGCTGCCACGGGACTTAATAATTCACCCCTCCACTTT
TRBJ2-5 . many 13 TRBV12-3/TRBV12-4 CASSSLTQETQYF TGTGCCAGCAGCTCCCTGACCCAAGAGACCCAGTACTTC
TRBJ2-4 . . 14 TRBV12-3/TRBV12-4 CASSPGRAKNMQYF TGTGCCAGCAGCCCGGGTCGAGCCAAAAACATGCAGTACTTC
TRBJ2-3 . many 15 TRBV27 CASSFRETSTDTQYF TGTGCCAGCAGTTTCCGGGAGACTAGCACAGATACGCAGTATTTT
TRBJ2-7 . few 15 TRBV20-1 CSARIARDMGYEQYF TGCAGTGCTAGAATAGCCCGGGACATGGGCTACGAGCAGTACTTC
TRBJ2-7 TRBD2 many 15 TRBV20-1 CSADPRIAGEYEQYF TGCAGTGCCGATCCCCGGATAGCGGGAGAATACGAGCAGTACTTC
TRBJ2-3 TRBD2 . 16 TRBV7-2 CASSLELAGGADTQYF TGTGCCAGCAGCTTAGAACTAGCGGGAGGAGCAGATACGCAGTATTTT
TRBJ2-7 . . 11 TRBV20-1 CSARASTEQYF TGCAGTGCTAGAGCTAGCACCGAGCAGTACTTC
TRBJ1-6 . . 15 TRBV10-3 CAISEYRLRDSPLYF TGTGCCATCAGTGAATACCGGTTGAGGGATTCACCCCTCTACTTT
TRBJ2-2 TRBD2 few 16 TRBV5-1 CASSLVLAENTGELFF TGCGCCAGCAGCTTGGTACTAGCGGAGAACACCGGGGAGCTGTTTTTT
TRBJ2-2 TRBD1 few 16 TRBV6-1 CASTPPGQGSTGELFF TGTGCCAGCACTCCGCCTGGACAGGGAAGCACCGGGGAGCTGTTTTTT
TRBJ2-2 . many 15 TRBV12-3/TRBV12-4 CASSPHATSTGELFF TGTGCCAGCAGTCCACACGCGACTAGCACCGGGGAGCTGTTTTTT
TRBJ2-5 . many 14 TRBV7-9 CASSLGTAQETQYF TGTGCCAGCAGCTTAGGGACGGCGCAAGAGACCCAGTACTTC
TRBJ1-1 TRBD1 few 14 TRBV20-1 CSAREDRGNTEAFF TGCAGTGCTAGAGAAGACAGGGGGAACACTGAAGCTTTCTTT
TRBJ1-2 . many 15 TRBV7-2 CASSLYRVRHYGYTF TGTGCCAGCAGCTTATACAGAGTGAGACACTATGGCTACACCTTC
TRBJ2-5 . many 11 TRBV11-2 CASTSVETQYF TGTGCCAGCACCTCGGTAGAGACCCAGTACTTC
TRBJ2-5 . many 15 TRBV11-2 CASSYDPGHQETQYF TGTGCCAGCAGCTACGACCCGGGACACCAAGAGACCCAGTACTTC
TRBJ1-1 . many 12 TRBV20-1 CSALATLSEAFF TGCAGTGCTCTGGCCACGCTTAGTGAAGCTTTCTTT
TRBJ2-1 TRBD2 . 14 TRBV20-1 CRIAGGPLNNEQFF TGCAGGATAGCGGGAGGGCCCCTGAACAATGAGCAGTTCTTC
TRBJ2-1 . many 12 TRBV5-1 CASSLEYGKQFF TGCGCCAGCAGCTTGGAGTACGGGAAGCAGTTCTTC
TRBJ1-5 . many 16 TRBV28 CASNPRTVFFNQPQHF TGTGCCAGCAACCCCCGGACAGTTTTCTTTAATCAGCCCCAGCATTTT
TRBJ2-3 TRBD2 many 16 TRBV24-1 CATSDQTSRSTDTQYF TGTGCCACCAGTGACCAGACTAGCAGGAGCACAGATACGCAGTATTTT
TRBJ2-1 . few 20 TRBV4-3 CASSQEQPGLRNPEYNEQFF TGCGCCAGCAGCCAAGAGCAACCGGGACTTCGCAATCCTGAATACAATGAGCAGTTCTTC
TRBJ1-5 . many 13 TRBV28 CASRGGRNQPQHF TGTGCCAGTCGGGGCGGCCGCAATCAGCCCCAGCATTTT
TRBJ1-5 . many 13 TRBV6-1 CASSPTKNQPQHF TGTGCCAGCAGTCCCACTAAGAATCAGCCCCAGCATTTT
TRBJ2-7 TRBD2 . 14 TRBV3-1 CASSPSGGLDEQYF TGTGCCAGCAGCCCTAGCGGGGGGCTCGACGAGCAGTACTTC
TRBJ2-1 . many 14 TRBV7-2 CASSLGGRFNEQFF TGTGCCAGCAGCTTAGGGGGGAGGTTCAATGAGCAGTTCTTC
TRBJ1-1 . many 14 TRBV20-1 CSARERGHNTEAFF TGCAGTGCTAGAGAGCGGGGGCACAACACTGAAGCTTTCTTT
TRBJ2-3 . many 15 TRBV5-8 CASSLVHKWGNTQYF TGTGCCAGCAGCTTGGTTCACAAATGGGGAAATACGCAGTATTTT